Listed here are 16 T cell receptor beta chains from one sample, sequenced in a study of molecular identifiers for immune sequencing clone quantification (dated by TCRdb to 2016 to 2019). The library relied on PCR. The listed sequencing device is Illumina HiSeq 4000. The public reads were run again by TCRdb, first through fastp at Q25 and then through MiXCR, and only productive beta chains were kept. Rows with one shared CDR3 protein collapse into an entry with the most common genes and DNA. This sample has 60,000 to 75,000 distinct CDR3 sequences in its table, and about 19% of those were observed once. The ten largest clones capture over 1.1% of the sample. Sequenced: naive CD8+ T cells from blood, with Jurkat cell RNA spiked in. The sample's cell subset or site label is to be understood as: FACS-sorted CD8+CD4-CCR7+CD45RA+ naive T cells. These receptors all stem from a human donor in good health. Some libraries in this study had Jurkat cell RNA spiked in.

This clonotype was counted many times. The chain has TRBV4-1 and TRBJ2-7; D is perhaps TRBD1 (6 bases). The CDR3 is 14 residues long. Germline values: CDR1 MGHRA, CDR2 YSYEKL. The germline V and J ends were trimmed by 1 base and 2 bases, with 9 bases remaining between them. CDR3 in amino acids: CASSQGGLTYEQYF. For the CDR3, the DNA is TGCGCCAGCAGCCAAGGGGGGCTAACCTACGAGCAGTACTTC.

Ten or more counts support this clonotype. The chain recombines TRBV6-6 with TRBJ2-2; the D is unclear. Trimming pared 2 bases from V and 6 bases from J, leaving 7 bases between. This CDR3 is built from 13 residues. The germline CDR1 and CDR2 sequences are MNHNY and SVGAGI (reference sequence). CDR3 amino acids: CASSYVASGELFF. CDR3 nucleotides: TGTGCCAGCAGTTACGTAGCTTCCGGGGAGCTGTTTTTT.

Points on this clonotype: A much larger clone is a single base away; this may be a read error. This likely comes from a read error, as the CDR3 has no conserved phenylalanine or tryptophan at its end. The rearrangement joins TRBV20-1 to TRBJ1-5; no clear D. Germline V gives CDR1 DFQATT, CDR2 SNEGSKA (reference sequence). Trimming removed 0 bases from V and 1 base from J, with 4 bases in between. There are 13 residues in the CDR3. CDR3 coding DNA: TGCAGTGCTAGAGATGCCAGCAATCAGCCCCAGCATTCT. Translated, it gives CSARDASNQPQHS.

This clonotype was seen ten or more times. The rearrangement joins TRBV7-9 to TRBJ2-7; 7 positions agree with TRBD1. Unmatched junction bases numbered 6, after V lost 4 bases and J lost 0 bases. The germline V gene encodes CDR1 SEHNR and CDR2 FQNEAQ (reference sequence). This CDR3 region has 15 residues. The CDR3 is CASSSDRSSSYEQYF. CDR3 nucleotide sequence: TGTGCCAGCAGCTCGGACAGGAGTAGCTCCTACGAGCAGTACTTC.

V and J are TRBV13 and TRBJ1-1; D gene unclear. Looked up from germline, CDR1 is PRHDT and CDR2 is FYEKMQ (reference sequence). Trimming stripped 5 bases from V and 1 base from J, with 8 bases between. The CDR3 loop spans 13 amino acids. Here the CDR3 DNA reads TGTGCCAGCAGCCAAGATGGGAACACTGAAGCTTTCTTT. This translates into CASSQDGNTEAFF.

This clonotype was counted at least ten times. The chain's CDR3 is CASSLLVRGSGYGGWDTQYF. The CDR3 region has the DNA TGCGCCAGCAGCCTCCTCGTCAGAGGGTCCGGGTACGGTGGTTGGGATACGCAGTATTTT. This chain joins TRBV4-1 and TRBJ2-3, with TRBD2 as a possible D gene (5 bases). The CDR3 has 20 residues. The V end was cut by 4 bases, the J end by 6 bases, with 32 bases between. The germline CDR1 and CDR2 sequences are MGHRA and YSYEKL.

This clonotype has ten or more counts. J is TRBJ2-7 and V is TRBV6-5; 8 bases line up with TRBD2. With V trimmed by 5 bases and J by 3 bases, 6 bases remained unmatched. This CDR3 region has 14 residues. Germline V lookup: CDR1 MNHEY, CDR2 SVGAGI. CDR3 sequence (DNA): TGTGCCAGCAGTGATCAGAGCGGGAGCTACGAGCAGTACTTC. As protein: CASSDQSGSYEQYF.

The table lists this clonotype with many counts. The CDR3, as DNA: TGTGCCAGCACTACATTCCAATCGGGGACCGACCAATCACCCCTCCACTTT. Protein product: CASTTFQSGTDQSPLHF. The J gene is TRBJ1-6, the V gene TRBV27, with D perhaps matching TRBD1 (5 bases). The germline V gene has CDR1 MNHEY and CDR2 SMNVEV (reference sequence). With 7 bases removed from V and 10 bases from J, the gap between germline ends came to 26 bases. The CDR3 is made up of 17 amino acids.

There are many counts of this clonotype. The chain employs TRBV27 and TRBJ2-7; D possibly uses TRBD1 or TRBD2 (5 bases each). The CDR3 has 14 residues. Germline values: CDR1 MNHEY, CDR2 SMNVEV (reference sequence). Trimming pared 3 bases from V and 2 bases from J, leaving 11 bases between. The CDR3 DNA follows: TGTGCCAGCAGTTTGGGGGTGGGGGCCTACGAGCAGTACTTC. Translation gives CASSLGVGAYEQYF.

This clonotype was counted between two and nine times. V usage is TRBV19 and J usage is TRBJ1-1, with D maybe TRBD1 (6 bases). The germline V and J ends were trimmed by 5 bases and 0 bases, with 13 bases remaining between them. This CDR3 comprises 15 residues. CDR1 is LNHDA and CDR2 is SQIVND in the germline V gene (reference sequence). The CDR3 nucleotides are TGTGCCAGTAGTTTCACGGGACACATGAACACTGAAGCTTTCTTT. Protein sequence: CASSFTGHMNTEAFF.

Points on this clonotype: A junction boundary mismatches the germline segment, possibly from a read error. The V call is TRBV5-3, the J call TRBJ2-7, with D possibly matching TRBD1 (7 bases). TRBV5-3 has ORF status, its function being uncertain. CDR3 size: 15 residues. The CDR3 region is CASSWRDSPMDEQYF. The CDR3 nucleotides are TGTGCCAGCAGCTGGCGGGACAGCCCTATGGACGAGCAGTACTTC.

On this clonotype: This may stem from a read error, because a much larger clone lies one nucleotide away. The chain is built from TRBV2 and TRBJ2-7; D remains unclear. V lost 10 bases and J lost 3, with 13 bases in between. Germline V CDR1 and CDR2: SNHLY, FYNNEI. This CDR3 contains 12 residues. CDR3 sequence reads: CATEDDRYEQYF. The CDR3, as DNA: TGTGCCACCGAGGACGATCGCTACGAGCAGTACTTC.

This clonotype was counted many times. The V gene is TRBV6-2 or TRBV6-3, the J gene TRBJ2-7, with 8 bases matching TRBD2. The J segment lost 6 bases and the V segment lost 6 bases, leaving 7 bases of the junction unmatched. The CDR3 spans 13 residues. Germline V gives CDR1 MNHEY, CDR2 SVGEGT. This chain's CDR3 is CASSHSAGGEQYF. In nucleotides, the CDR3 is TGTGCCAGCAGCCACTCCGCGGGGGGCGAGCAGTACTTC.

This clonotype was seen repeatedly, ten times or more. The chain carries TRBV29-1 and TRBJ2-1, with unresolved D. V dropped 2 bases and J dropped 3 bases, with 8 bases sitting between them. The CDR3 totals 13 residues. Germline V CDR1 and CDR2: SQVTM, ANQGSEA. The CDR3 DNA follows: TGCAGCGTTGAATTGGCTAGCTACAATGAGCAGTTCTTC. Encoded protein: CSVELASYNEQFF.

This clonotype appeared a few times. The CDR3 nucleotides are TGCGCCAGCAGCTTGAGGGAGAGGTCCTACAATGAGCAGTTCTTC. Its translation: CASSLRERSYNEQFF. This chain uses TRBV5-1 with TRBJ2-1, with a possible D match to TRBD2 (5 bases). The CDR3 sequence is 15 residues long. The V end was cut by 1 base, the J end by 1 base, with 9 bases between. CDR1 is SGHRS and CDR2 is YFSETQ in the germline V gene.

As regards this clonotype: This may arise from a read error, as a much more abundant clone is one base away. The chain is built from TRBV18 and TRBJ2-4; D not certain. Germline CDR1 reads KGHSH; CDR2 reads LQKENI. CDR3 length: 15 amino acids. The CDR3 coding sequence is TGTGCCAGCTCACCCGATGCGATCGCCAAAAACATTCAGTGCTTC. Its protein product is CASSPDAIAKNIQCF.